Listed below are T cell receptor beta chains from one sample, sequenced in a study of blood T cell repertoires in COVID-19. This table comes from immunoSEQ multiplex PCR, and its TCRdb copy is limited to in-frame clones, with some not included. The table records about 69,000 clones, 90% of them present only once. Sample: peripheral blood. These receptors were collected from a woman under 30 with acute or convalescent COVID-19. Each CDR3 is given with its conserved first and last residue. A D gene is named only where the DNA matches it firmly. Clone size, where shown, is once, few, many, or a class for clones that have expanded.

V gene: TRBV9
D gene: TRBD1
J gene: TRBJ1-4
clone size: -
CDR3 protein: CASSLTGEGKKLFF
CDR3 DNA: TGTGCCAGCAGCCTGACAGGGGAGGGGAAAAAACTGTTTTTT

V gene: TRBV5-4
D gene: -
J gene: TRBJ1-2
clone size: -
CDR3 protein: CASSLEGGFIEKGYTF
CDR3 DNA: TGTGCCAGCAGCTTGGAAGGGGGATTTATCGAGAAGGGCTACACCTTC

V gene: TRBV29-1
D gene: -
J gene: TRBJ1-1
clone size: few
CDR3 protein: CSVGGLGGTEAFF
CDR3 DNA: TGCAGCGTTGGGGGACTCGGTGGCACTGAAGCTTTCTTT

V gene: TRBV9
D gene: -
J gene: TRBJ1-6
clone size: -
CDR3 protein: CASSVGRYNSPLHF
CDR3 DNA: TGTGCCAGCAGCGTGGGCCGTTATAATTCACCCCTCCACTTT

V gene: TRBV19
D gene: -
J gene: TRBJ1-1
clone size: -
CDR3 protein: CASSISPGAEAFF
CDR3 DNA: TGTGCCAGTAGTATAAGTCCGGGGGCTGAAGCTTTCTTT

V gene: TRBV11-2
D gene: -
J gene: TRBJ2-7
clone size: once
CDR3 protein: CASSLNREYEQYF
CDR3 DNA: TGTGCCAGCAGCTTAAACAGGGAATACGAGCAGTACTTC

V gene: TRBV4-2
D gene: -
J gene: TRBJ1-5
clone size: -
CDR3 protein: CASSQDRQAQPQHF
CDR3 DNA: TGTGCCAGCAGCCAAGATCGGCAGGCCCAGCCCCAGCATTTT

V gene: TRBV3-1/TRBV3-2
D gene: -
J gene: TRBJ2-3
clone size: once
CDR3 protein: CASSQRWGDTDTQYF
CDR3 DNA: TGTGCCAGCAGCCAAAGGTGGGGGGACACAGATACGCAGTATTTT

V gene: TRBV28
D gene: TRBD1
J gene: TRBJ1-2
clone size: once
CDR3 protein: CASSPGQVYGYTF
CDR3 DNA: TGTGCCAGCAGTCCGGGACAGGTCTATGGCTACACCTTC

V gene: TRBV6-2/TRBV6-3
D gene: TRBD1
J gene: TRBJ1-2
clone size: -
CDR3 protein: CASSPDRGYGYTF
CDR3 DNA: TGTGCCAGCAGCCCAGACAGGGGGTACGGCTACACCTTC

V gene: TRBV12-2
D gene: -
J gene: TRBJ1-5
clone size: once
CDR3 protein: CASRSQRPGEGYSNQPQHF
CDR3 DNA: TGTGCAAGTCGCTCCCAGCGTCCAGGGGAGGGGTATAGCAATCAGCCCCAGCATTTT

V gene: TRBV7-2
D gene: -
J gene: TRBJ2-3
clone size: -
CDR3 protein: CASSSTDTQYF
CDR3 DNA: TGTGCCAGCAGCTCTACCGATACGCAGTATTTT

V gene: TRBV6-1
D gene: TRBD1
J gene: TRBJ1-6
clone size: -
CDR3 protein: CASSGIWRGLGRSPLHF
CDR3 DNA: TGTGCCAGCAGTGGCATTTGGAGGGGGCTGGGAAGATCACCCCTCCACTTT

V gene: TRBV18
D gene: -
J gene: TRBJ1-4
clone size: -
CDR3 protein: CASSPQNQNIPNEKLFF
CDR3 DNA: TGTGCCAGCTCACCGCAGAACCAAAATATCCCTAATGAAAAACTGTTTTTT

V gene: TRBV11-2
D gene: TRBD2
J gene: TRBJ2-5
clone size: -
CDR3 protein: CASSLTSGRQETQYF
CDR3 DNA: TGTGCCAGCAGCTTGACTAGCGGGCGACAAGAGACCCAGTACTTC

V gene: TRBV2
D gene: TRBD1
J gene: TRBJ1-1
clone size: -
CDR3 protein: CASRKGTGVNTEAFF
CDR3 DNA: TGTGCCAGCAGGAAAGGGACAGGGGTGAACACTGAAGCTTTCTTT

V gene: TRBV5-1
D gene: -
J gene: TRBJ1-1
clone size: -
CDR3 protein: CASSLVSVTEAFF
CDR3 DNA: TGCGCCAGCAGTCTGGTATCGGTTACTGAAGCTTTCTTT

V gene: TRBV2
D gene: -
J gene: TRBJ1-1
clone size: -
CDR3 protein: CASSGPGTPNTEAFF
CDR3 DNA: TGTGCCAGCAGTGGCCCCGGGACACCAAACACTGAAGCTTTCTTT

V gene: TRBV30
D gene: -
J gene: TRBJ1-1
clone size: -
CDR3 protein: CAWSVENREGTEAFF
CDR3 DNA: TGTGCCTGGAGTGTAGAAAACAGGGAAGGCACTGAAGCTTTCTTT

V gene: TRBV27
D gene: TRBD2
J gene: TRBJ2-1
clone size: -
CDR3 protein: CASSDGLAGAHNEQFF
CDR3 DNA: TGTGCCAGCAGTGACGGACTAGCGGGAGCCCACAATGAGCAGTTCTTC

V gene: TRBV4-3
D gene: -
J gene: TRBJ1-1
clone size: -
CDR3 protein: CASSQAVDTEAFF
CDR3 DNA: TGCGCCAGCAGCCAAGCTGTCGACACTGAAGCTTTCTTT

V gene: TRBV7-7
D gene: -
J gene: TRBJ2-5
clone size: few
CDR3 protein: CASSRQPQETQYF
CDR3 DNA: TGTGCCAGCAGTCGACAGCCCCAAGAGACCCAGTACTTC

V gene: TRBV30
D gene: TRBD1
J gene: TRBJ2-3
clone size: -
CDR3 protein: CAWTTGWGDTQYF
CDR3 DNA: TGTGCCTGGACGACAGGGTGGGGAGATACGCAGTATTTT

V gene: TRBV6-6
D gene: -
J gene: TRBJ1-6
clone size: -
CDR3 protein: CASSYSRNYNSPLHF
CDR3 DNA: TGTGCCAGCAGTTATTCCAGAAACTATAATTCACCCCTCCACTTT

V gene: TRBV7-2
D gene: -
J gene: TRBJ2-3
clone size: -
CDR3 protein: CASSDTVTQYF
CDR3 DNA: TGTGCCAGCAGCGACACAGTGACGCAGTATTTT

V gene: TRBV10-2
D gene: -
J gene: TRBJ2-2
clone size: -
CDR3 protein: CASSDAGKNTGELFF
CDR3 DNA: TGCGCCAGCAGTGATGCCGGGAAGAACACCGGGGAGCTGTTTTTT

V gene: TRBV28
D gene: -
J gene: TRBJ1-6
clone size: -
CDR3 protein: CASSRADRDNSPLHF
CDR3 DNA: TGTGCCAGCAGCCGGGCCGACAGAGATAATTCACCCCTCCACTTT

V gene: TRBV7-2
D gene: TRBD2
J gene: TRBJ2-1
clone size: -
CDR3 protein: CASSLFPPGLVSNEQFF
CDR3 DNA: TGTGCCAGCAGCTTATTTCCACCGGGACTAGTATCCAATGAGCAGTTCTTC

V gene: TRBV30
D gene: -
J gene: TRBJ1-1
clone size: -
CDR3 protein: CACRPGQIEAFF
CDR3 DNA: TGTGCCTGCCGACCTGGACAGATCGAAGCTTTCTTT

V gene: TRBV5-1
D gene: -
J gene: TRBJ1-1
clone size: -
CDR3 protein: CASTDTGQMNTEAFF
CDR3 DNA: TGCGCCAGCACCGACACAGGTCAGATGAACACTGAAGCTTTCTTT

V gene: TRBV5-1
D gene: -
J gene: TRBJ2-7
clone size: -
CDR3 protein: CASSLEDGGLNDYEQYF
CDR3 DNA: TGCGCCAGCAGCTTGGAAGATGGGGGCCTAAACGATTACGAGCAGTACTTC

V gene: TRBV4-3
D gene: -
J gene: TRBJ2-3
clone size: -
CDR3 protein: CASSQERSDTDTQYF
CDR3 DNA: TGCGCCAGCAGCCAAGAGCGGTCTGACACAGATACGCAGTATTTT

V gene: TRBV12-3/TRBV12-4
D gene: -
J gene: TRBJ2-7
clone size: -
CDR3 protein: CASSWANNEQYF
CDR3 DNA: TGTGCCAGCAGTTGGGCCAACAACGAGCAGTACTTC

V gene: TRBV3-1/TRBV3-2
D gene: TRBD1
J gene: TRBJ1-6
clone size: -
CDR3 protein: CASSFTGQNSPLHF
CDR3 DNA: TGTGCCAGCAGTTTCACGGGACAGAATTCACCCCTCCACTTT

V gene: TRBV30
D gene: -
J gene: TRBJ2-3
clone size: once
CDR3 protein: CAWSFPGDRTDTQYF
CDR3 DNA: TGTGCCTGGAGTTTCCCCGGGGATCGCACAGATACGCAGTATTTT

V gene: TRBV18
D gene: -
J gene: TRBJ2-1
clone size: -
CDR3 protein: CASSPRLAEIHNEQFF
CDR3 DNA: TGTGCCAGCTCACCCCGTTTAGCGGAGATACACAATGAGCAGTTCTTC

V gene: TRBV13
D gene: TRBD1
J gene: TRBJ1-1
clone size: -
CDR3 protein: CASSRPTSTGGTEAFF
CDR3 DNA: TGTGCCAGCAGCCGTCCCACCTCGACAGGGGGCACTGAAGCTTTCTTT

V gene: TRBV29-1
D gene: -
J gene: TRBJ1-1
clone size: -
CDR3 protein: CSCRGNTEAFF
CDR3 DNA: TGCAGCTGCAGGGGAAACACTGAAGCTTTCTTT

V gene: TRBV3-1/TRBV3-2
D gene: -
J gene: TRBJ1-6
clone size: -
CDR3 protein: CASSQGALSPLHF
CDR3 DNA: TGTGCCAGCAGCCAAGGGGCCCTTTCACCCCTCCACTTT

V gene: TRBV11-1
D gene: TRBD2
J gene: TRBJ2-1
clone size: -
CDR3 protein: CASSFGLAGGYNEQFF
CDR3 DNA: TGTGCCAGCAGCTTCGGACTAGCGGGGGGCTACAATGAGCAGTTCTTC

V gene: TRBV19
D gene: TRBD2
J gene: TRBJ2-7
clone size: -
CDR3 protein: CATSPSREGQYEQYF
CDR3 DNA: TGTGCCACCAGTCCTAGCCGGGAGGGCCAGTACGAGCAGTACTTC

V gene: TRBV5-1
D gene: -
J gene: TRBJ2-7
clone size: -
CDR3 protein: CASSYRQGYEQYF
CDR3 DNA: TGCGCCAGCAGCTATCGTCAGGGTTACGAGCAGTACTTC

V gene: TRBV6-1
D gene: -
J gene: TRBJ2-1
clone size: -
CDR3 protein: CASSGKVRGSYNEQFF
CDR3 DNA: TGTGCCAGCAGTGGAAAGGTGAGAGGCTCCTACAATGAGCAGTTCTTC

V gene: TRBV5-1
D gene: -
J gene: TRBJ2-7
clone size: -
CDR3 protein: CASSLDPGTYEQYF
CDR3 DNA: TGCGCCAGCAGCTTGGACCCGGGAACCTACGAGCAGTACTTC

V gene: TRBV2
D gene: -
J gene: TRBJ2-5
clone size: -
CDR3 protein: CASRLYGTQYF
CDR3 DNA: TGTGCCAGCAGGTTATACGGGACCCAGTACTTC

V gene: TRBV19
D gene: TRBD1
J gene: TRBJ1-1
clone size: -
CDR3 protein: CASSNRGANTEAFF
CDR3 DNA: TGTGCCAGTAGCAACAGGGGTGCGAACACTGAAGCTTTCTTT

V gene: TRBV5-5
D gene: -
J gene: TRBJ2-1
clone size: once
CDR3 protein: CASSVFEFGKTMREFF
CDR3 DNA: TGTGCCAGCAGCGTTTTTGAGTTTGGAAAAACAATGAGGGAGTTCTTC

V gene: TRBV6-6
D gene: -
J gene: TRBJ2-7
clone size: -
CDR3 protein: CASSFALGQYEQYF
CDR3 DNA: TGTGCCAGCAGTTTCGCCCTCGGACAGTACGAGCAGTACTTC

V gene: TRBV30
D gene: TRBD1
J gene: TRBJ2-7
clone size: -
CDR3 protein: CAWSRDRVYEQYF
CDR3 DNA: TGTGCCTGGAGCCGGGACAGGGTCTACGAGCAGTACTTC

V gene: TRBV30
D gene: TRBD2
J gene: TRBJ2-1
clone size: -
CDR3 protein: CAWSVGLGLAGLYEQFF
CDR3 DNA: TGTGCCTGGAGTGTCGGTTTAGGCCTAGCGGGACTGTATGAGCAGTTCTTC

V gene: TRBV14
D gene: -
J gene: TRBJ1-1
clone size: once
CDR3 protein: CASSAGLGTEAFF
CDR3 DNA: TGTGCCAGCAGCGCGGGACTGGGCACTGAAGCTTTCTTT

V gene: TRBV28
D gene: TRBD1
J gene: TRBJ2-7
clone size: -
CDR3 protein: CASISRTGRYEQYF
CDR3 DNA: TGTGCCAGTATCAGCAGGACAGGGAGATACGAGCAGTACTTC

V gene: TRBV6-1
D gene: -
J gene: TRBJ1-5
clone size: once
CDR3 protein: CASSEGGHQPQHF
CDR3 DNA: TGTGCCAGCAGTGAAGGGGGCCATCAGCCCCAGCATTTT

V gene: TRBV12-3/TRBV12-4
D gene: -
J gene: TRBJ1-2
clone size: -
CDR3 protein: CASSSGTLYGYTF
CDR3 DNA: TGTGCCAGCAGCTCCGGGACACTCTATGGCTACACCTTC

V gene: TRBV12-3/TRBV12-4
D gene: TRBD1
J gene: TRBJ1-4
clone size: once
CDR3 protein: CASSWTGLLFF
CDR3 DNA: TGTGCCAGCAGCTGGACAGGGCTACTGTTTTTT

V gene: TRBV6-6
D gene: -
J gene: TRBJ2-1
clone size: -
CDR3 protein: CASSYVVGFYNEQFF
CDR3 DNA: TGTGCCAGCAGTTACGTAGTCGGGTTCTACAATGAGCAGTTCTTC